This T cell receptor beta chain was observed in a study of blood T cell repertoires in COVID-19. Study-level background: Italy, Spain and the United States were the sources of the convalescent and acute COVID-19 samples. PBMCs, B-cell-depleted T cells, or T cells were the source of the cDNA or gDNA that made up the material.

V was cut by 3 bases and J by 5 bases, with 10 bases left in between. Germline V gives CDR1 LGHNT, CDR2 FRNRAP. This CDR3 spans 13 amino acids. How the authors handled the data: The assay estimated nucleated cells by amplifying reference gene primers. TCRdb's copy holds only in-frame clones and misses some; the assay was immunoSEQ multiplex PCR. V and J calls plus clone size are reproduced from that table; the DNA served to infer D and trimming. The sample consists of about 42,000 clones, around four fifths of them appearing once. Sequenced material: peripheral blood. This chain joins TRBV12-5 and TRBJ2-5, with D possibly TRBD2 on 6 matching bases. This TCR was sampled from a man in his forties or fifties with active COVID-19. The CDR3 bases are TGTGCTAGTGGTTTTTGGACTACGGAGACCCAGTACTTC. Translating gives CASGFWTTETQYF.